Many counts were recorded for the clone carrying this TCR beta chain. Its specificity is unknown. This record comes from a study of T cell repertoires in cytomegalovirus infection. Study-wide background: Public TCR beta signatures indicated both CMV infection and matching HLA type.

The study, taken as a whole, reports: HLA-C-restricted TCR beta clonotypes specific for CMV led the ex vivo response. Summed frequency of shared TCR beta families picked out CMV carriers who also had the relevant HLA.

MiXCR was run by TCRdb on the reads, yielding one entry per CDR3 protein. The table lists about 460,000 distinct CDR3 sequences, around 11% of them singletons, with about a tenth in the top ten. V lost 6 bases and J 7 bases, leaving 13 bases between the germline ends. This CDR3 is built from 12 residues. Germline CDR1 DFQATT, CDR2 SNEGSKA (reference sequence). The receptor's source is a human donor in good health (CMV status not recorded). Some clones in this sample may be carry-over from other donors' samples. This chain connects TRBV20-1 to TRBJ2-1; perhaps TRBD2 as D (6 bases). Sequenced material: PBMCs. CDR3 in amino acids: CSAPSRGNEQFF. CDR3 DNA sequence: TGCAGTGCCCCTAGCCGGGGGAATGAGCAGTTCTTC.